Here is one T cell receptor (beta chain) with its context. As yet, its antigen is unknown. The time point denotes: week 47, end of study. It was 300 ug of mutant IDH1 20-mer peptide that made up each vaccine dose, given with topical imiquimod. Patients in the study were vaccinated eight times, receiving shots in weeks 1, 3, 5, 7, 11, 15, 19 and 23. Some clones are missing from TCRdb's copy, which holds only in-frame ones; the method was immunoSEQ multiplex PCR. Among tens of thousands of clones listed, more than 80% were seen once. The sample comes from a study of a mutant IDH1 vaccine in newly diagnosed glioma. With V trimmed by 7 bases and J by 3 bases, 5 bases remained unmatched. The CDR3 consists of 14 residues. CDR1 and CDR2 from the germline V gene are MDHEN and SYDVKM.

The sample in question was PBMCs, obtained from a glioma patient whose treatment included an IDH1 peptide vaccine. The V and J genes are TRBV28 and TRBJ2-7; 11 nucleotides match TRBD1. This TCR derives from a man aged 35-49 years with glioma. CDR3 residues: CASNRDRGIYEQYF. The CDR3 coding sequence is TGTGCCAGCAATCGGGACAGGGGGATCTACGAGCAGTACTTC.